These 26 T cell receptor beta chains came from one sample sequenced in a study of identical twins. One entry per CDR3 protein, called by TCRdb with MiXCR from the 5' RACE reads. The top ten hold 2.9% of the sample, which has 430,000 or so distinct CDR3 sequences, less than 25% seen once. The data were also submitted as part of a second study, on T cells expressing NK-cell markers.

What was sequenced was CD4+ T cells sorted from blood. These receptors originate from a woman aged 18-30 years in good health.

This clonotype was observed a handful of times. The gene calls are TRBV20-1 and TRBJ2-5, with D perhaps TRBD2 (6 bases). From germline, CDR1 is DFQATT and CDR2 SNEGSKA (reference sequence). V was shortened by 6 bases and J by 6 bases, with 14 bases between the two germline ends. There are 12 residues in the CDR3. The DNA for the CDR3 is TGCAGTGCAACATTGGCGGGAAAGACCCAGTACTTC. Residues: CSATLAGKTQYF.

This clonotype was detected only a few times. CDR3 sequence (DNA): TGTGCCACCAGGGACAGGCGAGAAGAGACCCAGTACTTC. Translated, it gives CATRDRREETQYF. The chain is built from TRBV15 and TRBJ2-5, with 7 bases identical to TRBD1. The germline V gene encodes CDR1 LNHNV and CDR2 YYDKDF (reference sequence). After removal of 6 bases from V and 3 bases from J, the junction contained 4 bases not matched to a gene. This CDR3 region has 13 residues.

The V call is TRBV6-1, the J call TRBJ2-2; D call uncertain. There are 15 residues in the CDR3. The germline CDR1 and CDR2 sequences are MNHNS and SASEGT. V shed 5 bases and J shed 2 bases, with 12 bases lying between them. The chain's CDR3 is CASSRTIRNTGELFF. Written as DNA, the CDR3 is TGTGCCAGCAGTCGCACAATTAGAAACACCGGGGAGCTGTTTTTT.

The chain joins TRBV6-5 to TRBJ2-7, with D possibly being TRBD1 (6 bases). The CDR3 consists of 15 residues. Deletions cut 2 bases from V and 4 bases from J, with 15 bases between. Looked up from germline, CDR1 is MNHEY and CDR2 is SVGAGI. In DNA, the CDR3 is TGTGCCAGCAGTTACAGTCGAACAGGGACGTACGAGCAGTACTTC. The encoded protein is CASSYSRTGTYEQYF.

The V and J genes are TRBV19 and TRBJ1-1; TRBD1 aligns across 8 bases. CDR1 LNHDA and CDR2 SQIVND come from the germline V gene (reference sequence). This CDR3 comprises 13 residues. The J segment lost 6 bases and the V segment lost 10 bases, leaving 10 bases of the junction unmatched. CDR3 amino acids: CATTPRQGSEAFF. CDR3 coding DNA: TGTGCCACCACACCTCGACAGGGGTCTGAAGCTTTCTTT.

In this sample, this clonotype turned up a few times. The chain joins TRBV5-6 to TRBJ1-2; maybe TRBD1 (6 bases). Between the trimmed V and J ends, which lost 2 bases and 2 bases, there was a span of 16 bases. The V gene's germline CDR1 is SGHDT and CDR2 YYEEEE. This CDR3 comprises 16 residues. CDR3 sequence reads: CASSFLQGTYNYGYTF. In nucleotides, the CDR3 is TGTGCCAGCAGCTTCTTACAGGGAACGTACAACTATGGCTACACCTTC. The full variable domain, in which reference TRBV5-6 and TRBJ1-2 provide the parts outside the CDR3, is DAGVTQSPTHLIKTRGQQVTLRCSPKSGHDTVSWYQQALGQGPQFIFQYYEEEERQRGNFPDRFSGHQFPNYSSELNVNALLLGDSALYLCASSFLQGTYNYGYTFGSGTRLTVV.

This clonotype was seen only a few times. CDR3 sequence reads: CASSLGGTRKYNEQFF. The CDR3 DNA sequence: TGTGCCAGCAGCTTAGGTGGGACACGCAAATACAATGAGCAGTTCTTC. The rearrangement uses TRBV7-8 and TRBJ2-1; a weak D match, TRBD1 (6 bases). Trimming took off 1 base at V and 4 bases at J, with 14 bases between the two ends. The CDR3 is 16 amino acids. In germline, CDR1 is SGHVS, CDR2 FQNEAQ.

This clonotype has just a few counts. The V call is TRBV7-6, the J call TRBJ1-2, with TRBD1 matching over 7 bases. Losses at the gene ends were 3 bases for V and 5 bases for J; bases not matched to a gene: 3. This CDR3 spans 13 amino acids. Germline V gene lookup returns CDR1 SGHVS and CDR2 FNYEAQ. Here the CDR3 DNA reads TGTGCCAGCAGCTTGGACAGGCTTTATGGCTACACCTTC. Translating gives CASSLDRLYGYTF.

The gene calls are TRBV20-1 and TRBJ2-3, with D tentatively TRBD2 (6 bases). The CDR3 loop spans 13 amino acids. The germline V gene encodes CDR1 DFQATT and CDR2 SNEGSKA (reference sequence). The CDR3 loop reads CRGRDGTTDTQYF. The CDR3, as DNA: TGCAGAGGGCGGGACGGAACCACAGATACGCAGTATTTT.

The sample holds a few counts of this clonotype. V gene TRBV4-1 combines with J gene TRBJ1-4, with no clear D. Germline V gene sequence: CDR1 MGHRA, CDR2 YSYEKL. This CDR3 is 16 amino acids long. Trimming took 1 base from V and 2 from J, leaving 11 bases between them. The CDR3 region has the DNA TGCGCCAGCAGCCAAGGGTCGCGGTTCACTAATGAAAAACTGTTTTTT. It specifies CASSQGSRFTNEKLFF.

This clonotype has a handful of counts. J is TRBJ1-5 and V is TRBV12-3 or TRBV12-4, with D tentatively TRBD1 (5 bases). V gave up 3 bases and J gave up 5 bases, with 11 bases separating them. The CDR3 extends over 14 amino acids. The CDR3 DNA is TGTGCCAGCAGTTTTTGGGGCGTACATCAGCCCCAGCATTTT. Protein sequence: CASSFWGVHQPQHF.

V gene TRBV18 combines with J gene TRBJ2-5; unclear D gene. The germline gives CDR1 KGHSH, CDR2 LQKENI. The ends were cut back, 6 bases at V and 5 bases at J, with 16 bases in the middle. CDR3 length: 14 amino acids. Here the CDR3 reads CASSSGVPRETQYF. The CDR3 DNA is TGTGCCAGCTCGTCCGGAGTCCCGAGGGAGACCCAGTACTTC.

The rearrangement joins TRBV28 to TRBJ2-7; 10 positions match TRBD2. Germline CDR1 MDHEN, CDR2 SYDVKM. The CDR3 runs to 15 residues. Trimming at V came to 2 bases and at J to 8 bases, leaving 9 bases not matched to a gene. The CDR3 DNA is TGTGCCAGCAGTTTAAGGCCTAGCGGGGGTTACAAGCAGTACTTC. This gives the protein CASSLRPSGGYKQYF.

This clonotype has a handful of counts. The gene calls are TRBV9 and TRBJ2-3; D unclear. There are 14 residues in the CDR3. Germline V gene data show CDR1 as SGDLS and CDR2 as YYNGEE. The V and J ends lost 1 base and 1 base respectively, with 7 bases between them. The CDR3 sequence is CASSVFPGTDTQYF. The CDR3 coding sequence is TGTGCCAGCAGCGTATTCCCTGGCACAGATACGCAGTATTTT.

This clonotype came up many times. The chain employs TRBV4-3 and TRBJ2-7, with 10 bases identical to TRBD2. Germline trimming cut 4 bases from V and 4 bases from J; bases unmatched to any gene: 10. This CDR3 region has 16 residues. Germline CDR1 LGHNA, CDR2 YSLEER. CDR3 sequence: CASSREAGTSAYEQYF. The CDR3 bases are TGCGCCAGCAGCCGGGAAGCCGGGACTAGCGCTTACGAGCAGTACTTC.

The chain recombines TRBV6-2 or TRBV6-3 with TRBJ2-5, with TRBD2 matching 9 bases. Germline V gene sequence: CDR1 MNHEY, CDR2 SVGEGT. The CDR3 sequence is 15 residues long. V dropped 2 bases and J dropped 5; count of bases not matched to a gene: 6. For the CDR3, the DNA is TGTGCCAGCAGTTACCGCGGGGGGGCCTGGGAGACCCAGTACTTC. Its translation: CASSYRGGAWETQYF.

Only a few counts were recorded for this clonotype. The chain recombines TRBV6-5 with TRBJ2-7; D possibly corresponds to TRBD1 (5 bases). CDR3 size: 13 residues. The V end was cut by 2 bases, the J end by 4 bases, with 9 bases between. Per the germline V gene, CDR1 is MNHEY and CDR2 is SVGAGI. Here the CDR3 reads CASSYRTQYEQYF. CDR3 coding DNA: TGTGCCAGCAGTTACAGGACACAATACGAGCAGTACTTC.

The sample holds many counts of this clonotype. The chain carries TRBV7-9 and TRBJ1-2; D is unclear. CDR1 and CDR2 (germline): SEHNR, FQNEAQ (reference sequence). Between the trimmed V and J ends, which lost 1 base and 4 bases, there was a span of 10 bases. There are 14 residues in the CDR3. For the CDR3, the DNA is TGTGCCAGCAGCTTAGACGGAGGGTCCTATGGCTACACCTTC. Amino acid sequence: CASSLDGGSYGYTF.

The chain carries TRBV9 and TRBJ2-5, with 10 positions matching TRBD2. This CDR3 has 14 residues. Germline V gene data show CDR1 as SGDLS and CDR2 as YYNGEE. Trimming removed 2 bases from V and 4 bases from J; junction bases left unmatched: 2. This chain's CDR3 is CASSVSSGRETQYF. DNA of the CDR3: TGTGCCAGCAGCGTGTCTAGCGGGAGAGAGACCCAGTACTTC.

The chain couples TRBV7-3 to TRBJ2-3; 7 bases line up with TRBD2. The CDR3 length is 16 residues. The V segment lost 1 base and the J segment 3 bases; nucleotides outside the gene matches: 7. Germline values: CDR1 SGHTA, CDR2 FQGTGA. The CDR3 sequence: CASSLKRDGGTDTQYF. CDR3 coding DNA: TGTGCCAGCAGCTTAAAACGGGACGGGGGGACAGATACGCAGTATTTT.

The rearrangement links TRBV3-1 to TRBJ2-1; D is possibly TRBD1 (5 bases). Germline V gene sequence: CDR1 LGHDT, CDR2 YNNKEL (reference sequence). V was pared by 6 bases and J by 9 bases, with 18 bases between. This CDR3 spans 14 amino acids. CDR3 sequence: CASSDSWPIGEQFF. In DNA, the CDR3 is TGTGCCAGCAGTGACAGCTGGCCGATCGGTGAGCAGTTCTTC.

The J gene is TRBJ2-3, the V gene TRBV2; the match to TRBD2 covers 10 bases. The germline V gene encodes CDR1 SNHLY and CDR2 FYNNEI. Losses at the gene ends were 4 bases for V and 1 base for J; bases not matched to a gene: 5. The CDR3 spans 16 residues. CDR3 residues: CASSGRLAGGTDTQYF. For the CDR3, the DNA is TGTGCCAGCAGTGGTAGGCTAGCGGGGGGCACAGATACGCAGTATTTT. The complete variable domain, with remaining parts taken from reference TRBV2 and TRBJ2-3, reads EPEVTQTPSHQVTQMGQEVILRCVPISNHLYFYWYRQILGQKVEFLVSFYNNEISEKSEIFDDQFSVERPDGSNFTLKIRSTKLEDSAMYFCASSGRLAGGTDTQYFGPGTRLTVL.

The CDR3 spells CSVSAGGGWTQYF. Here the CDR3 DNA reads TGCAGCGTTTCCGCCGGGGGCGGATGGACCCAGTACTTC. The rearrangement joins TRBV29-1 to TRBJ2-5; D may match TRBD1 or TRBD2 (6 bases each). The germline CDR1 and CDR2 sequences are SQVTM and ANQGSEA. The CDR3 consists of 13 residues. V was clipped by 5 bases and J by 7 bases, with 17 bases between them.

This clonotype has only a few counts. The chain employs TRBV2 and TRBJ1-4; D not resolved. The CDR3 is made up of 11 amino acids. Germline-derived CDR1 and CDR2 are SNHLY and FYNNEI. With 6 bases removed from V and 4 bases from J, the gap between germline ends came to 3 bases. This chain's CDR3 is CASSINEKLFF. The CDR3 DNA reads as TGTGCCAGCAGCATTAATGAAAAACTGTTTTTT.

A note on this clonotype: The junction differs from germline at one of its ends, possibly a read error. CDR3 sequence reads: CASSVGMTGTQYF. The CDR3 DNA reads as TGCGCCAGCAGCGTTGGGATGACGGGGACCCAGTACTTC. The rearrangement joins TRBV25-1 to TRBJ2-5; unclear D gene. The CDR3 extends over 13 amino acids. CDR1 MGHDK and CDR2 SYGVNS come from the germline V gene.

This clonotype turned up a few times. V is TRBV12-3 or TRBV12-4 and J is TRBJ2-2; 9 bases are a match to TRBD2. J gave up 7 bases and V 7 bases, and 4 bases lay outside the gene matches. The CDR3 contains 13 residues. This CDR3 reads CASKGTSRGELFF. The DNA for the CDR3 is TGTGCCAGCAAGGGGACTAGCCGCGGGGAGCTGTTTTTT.